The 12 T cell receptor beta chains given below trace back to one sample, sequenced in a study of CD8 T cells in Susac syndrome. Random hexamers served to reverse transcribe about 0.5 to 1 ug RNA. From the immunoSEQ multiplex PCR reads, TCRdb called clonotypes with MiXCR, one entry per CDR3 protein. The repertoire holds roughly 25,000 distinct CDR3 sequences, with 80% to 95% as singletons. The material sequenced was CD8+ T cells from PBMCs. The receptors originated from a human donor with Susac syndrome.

The CDR3 coding sequence is TGTGCCAGTAGTTTTGAGGTGTCTGGGGCCAACGTCCTGACTTTC. Translation gives CASSFEVSGANVLTF. The chain links TRBV19 to TRBJ2-6; D remains unclear. Germline loops: CDR1 LNHDA, CDR2 SQIVND (reference sequence). The CDR3 runs to 15 residues. Trimming removed 5 bases from V and 1 base from J, with 9 bases in between. The full variable domain, its missing parts supplied by reference TRBV19 and TRBJ2-6, is DGGITQSPKYLFRKEGQNVTLSCEQNLNHDAMYWYRQDPGQGLRLIYYSQIVNDFQKGDIAEGYSVSREKKESFPLTVTSAQKNPTAFYLCASSFEVSGANVLTFGAGSRLTVL.

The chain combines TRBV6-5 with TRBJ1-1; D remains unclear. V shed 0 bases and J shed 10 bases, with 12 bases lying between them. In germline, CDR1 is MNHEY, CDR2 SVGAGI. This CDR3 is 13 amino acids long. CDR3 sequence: CASSYSFGSPAFF. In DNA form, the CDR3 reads TGTGCCAGCAGTTACTCGTTTGGGTCACCAGCTTTCTTT.

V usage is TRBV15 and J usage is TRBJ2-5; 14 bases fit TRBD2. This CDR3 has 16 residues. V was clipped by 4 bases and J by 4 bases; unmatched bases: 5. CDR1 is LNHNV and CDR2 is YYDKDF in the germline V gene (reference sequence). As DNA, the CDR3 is TGTGCCACCAGCAAGGGACTAGCGGGGGACGGAGAGACCCAGTACTTC. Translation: CATSKGLAGDGETQYF.

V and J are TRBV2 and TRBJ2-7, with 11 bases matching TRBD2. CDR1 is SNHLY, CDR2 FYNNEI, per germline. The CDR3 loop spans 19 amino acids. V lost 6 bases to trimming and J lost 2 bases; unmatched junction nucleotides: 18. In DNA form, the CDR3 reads TGTGCCAGCAGCGACCAAGAGGGCATACTAGCGGGGGCGACCTACGAGCAGTACTTC. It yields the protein CASSDQEGILAGATYEQYF.

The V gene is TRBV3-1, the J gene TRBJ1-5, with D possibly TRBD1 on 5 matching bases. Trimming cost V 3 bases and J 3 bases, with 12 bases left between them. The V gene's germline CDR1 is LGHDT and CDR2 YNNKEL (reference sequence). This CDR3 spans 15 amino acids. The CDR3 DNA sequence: TGTGCCAGCAGCCAGGAAAACAGGTACAATCAGCCCCAGCATTTT. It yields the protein CASSQENRYNQPQHF. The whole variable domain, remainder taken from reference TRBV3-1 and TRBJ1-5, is DTAVSQTPKYLVTQMGNDKSIKCEQNLGHDTMYWYKQDSKKFLKIMFSYNNKELIINETVPNRFSPKSPDKAHLNLHINSLELGDSAVYFCASSQENRYNQPQHFGDGTRLSIL.

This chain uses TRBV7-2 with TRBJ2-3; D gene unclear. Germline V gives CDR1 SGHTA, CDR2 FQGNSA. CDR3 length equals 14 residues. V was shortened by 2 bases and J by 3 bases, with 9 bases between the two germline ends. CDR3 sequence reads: CASSLSLGTDTQYF. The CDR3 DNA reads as TGTGCCAGCAGCTTATCCCTTGGGACAGATACGCAGTATTTT. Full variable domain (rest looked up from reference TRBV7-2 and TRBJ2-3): GAGVSQSPSNKVTEKGKDVELRCDPISGHTALYWYRQSLGQGLEFLIYFQGNSAPDKSGLPSDRFSAERTGGSVSTLTIQRTQQEDSAVYLCASSLSLGTDTQYFGPGTRLTVL.

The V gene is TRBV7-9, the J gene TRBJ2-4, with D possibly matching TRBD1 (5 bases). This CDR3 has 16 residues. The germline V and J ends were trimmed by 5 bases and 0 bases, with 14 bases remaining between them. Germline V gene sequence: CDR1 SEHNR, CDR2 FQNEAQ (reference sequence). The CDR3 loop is CASSRNRSLAKNIQYF. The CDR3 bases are TGTGCCAGCAGCCGTAACAGGTCTCTAGCCAAAAACATTCAGTACTTC.

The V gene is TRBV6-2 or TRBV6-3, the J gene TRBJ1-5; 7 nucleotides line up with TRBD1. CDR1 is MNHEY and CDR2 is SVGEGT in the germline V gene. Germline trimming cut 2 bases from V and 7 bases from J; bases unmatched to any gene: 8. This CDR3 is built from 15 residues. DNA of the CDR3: TGTGCCAGCAGTTACGAGGGGGCTGGAGGGCAGCCCCAGCATTTT. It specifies CASSYEGAGGQPQHF.

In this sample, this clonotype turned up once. The CDR3 DNA follows: TGCGCCAGCAGCCAAGGGAGGAATGAGCAGTTCTTC. Its translation: CASSQGRNEQFF. This chain joins TRBV4-3 and TRBJ2-1; D perhaps matches TRBD2 (5 bases). V dropped 1 base and J dropped 7 bases, with 5 bases sitting between them. The germline gives CDR1 LGHNA, CDR2 YSLEER. This CDR3 has 12 amino acids.

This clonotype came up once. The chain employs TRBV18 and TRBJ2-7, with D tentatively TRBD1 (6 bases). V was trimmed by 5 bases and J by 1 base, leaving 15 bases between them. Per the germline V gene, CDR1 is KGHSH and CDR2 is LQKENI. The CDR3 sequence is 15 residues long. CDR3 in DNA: TGTGCCAGCTCAGCTGAACAGGGTGGTTCCTACGAGCAGTACTTC. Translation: CASSAEQGGSYEQYF.

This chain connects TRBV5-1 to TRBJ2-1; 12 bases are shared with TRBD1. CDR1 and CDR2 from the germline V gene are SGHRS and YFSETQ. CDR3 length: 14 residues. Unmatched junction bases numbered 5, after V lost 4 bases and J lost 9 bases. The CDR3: CASSLGTGGVEQFF. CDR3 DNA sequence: TGCGCCAGCAGCCTCGGGACAGGGGGCGTTGAGCAGTTCTTC.

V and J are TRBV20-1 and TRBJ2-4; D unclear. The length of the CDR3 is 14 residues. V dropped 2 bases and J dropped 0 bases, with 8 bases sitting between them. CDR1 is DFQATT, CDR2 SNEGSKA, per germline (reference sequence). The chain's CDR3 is CSARYPGAKNIQYF. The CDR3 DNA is TGCAGTGCTAGATACCCGGGAGCCAAAAACATTCAGTACTTC.